The text below deals with one TCR beta chain. This CDR3 is 17 amino acids long. Germline V CDR1 and CDR2: GTSNPN, SVGIG (reference sequence). J gave up 2 bases and V 1 base, and 10 bases lay outside the gene matches. This record comes from a study of blood T cell repertoires in COVID-19. Only in-frame clones appear in the TCRdb table, and some are missing; sequencing was by immunoSEQ multiplex PCR. The sample contains about 170,000 clones, 83% of which appear only once. The sample was peripheral blood. This receptor was taken from an older woman who had recovered from COVID-19. The rearrangement joins TRBV30 to TRBJ1-4; 7 nucleotides agree with TRBD1. CDR3 DNA: TGTGCCTGGAGTGGAGGCCGGACAGGCACCACTAATGAAAAACTGTTTTTT. It yields the protein CAWSGGRTGTTNEKLFF.